This TCR beta chain is from a study of response to subunit inactivated influenza vaccine. With regard to this clonotype: Its antigen is unidentified.

This CDR3 comprises 16 residues. CDR1 is SGHDT and CDR2 is YYEEEE in the germline V gene. V was pared by 4 bases and J by 0 bases, with 8 bases of the junction left unmatched. Overall study findings and caveats: The authors proposed limited new T cell recruitment per seasonal influenza vaccination.

TCRdb processed the RT-PCR reads anew with MiXCR; each CDR3 protein has one entry. Among roughly 650,000 distinct CDR3 sequences listed, around 14% were seen once. Specimen: PBMCs from blood, collected 11 to 12 days after vaccination. This TCR was sampled from a man in his fifties who received an inactivated influenza vaccine. This sequence joins TRBV5-6 and TRBJ1-2, with 8 bases lining up with TRBD1. The DNA of the CDR3 is TGTGCCAGCAGCATCGGACAGGGAGAGGCTAACTATGGCTACACCTTC. Residues: CASSIGQGEANYGYTF.